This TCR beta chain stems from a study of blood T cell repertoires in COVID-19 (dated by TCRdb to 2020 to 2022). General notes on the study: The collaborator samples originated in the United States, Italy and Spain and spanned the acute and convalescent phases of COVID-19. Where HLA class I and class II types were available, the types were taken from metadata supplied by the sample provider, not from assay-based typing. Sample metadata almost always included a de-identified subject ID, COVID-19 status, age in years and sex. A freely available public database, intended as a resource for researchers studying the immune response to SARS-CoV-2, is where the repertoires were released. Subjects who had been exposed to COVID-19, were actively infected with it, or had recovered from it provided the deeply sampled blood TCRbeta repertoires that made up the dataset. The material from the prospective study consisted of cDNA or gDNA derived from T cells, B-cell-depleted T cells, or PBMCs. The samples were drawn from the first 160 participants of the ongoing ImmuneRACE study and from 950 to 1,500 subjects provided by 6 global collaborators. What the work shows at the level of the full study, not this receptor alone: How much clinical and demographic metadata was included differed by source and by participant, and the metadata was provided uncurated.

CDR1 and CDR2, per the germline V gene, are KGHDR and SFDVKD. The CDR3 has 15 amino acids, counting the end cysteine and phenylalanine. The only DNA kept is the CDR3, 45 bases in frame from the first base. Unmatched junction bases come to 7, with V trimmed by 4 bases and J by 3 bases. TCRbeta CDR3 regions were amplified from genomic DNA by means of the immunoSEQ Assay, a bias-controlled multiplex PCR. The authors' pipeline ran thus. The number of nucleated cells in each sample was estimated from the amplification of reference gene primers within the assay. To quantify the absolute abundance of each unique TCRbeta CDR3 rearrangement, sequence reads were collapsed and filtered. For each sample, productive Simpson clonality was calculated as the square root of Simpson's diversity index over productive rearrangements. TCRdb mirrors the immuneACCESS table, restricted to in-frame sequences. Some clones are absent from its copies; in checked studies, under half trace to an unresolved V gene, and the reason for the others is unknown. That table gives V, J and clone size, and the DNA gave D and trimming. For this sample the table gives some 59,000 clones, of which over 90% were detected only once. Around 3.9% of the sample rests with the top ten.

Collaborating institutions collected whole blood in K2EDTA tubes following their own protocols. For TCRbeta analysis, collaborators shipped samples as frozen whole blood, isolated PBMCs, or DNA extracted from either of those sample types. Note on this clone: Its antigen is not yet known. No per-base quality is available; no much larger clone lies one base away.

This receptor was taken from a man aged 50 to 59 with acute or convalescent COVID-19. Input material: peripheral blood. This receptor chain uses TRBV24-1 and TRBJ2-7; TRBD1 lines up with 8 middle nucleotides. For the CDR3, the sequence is CATSDGQGRNYEQYF. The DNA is TGTGCCACCAGTGACGGACAGGGACGGAACTACGAGCAGTACTTC.